This is a list of T cell receptor beta chains from one sample in a study of blood T cell repertoires in COVID-19. Method: immunoSEQ multiplex PCR; TCRdb's copy keeps in-frame clones and lacks some. Of roughly 120,000 clones listed, around 86% are singletons. The sequenced material came from peripheral blood. These receptor sequences come from a human donor in a cohort sampled during active COVID-19. Both conserved end residues are part of each CDR3. D genes are given only for firm matches. Rows may omit the clone size; those that give it use once, few, many or a size class.

NA	TRBV6-5	TRBJ1-5	NA	TGTGCCAGCAGTTACTCGAACAGGTATCAGCCCCAGCATTTT	CASSYSNRYQPQHF
TRBD2	TRBV6-2/TRBV6-3	TRBJ2-1	NA	TGTGCCAGCAGTTACTTAGGACTAGCGACAAATGAGCAGTTCTTC	CASSYLGLATNEQFF
TRBD2	TRBV11-3	TRBJ2-2	NA	TGTGCCAGCAGTTCCAGTAGCGGGACCGCCGGGGAGCTGTTTTTT	CASSSSSGTAGELFF
TRBD1	TRBV23-1	TRBJ2-1	NA	TGCGCCAGCAGTCAACAGGGACAGGGGCGGGAGCAGTTCTTC	CASSQQGQGREQFF
NA	TRBV19	TRBJ1-4	NA	TGTGCCACCGGGGGGGAAAAACTGTTTTTT	CATGGEKLFF
NA	TRBV15	TRBJ2-3	once	TGTGCCACCAGCCTTCCAAAACAGGGCCCAAACACAGATACGCAGTATTTT	CATSLPKQGPNTDTQYF
NA	TRBV6-8	TRBJ2-1	NA	TGTGCCAGAGAGGATCTCCACAATGAGCAGTTCTTC	CAREDLHNEQFF
TRBD1	TRBV19	TRBJ2-5	NA	TGTGCCAGTAGTATGGAAGCAGGGGGCGTAAGCGAGACCCAGTACTTC	CASSMEAGGVSETQYF
NA	TRBV29-1	TRBJ2-7	NA	TGCAGCGTCCTAGGTTCCTCCTACGAGCAGTACTTC	CSVLGSSYEQYF
NA	TRBV6-4	TRBJ1-3	NA	TGTGCCAGTCCTAGGACAGCCGGAAACACCATATATTTT	CASPRTAGNTIYF
NA	TRBV19	TRBJ1-4	NA	TGTGCCAGTAGTATTTGGGGGCCAAATGAAAAACTGTTTTTT	CASSIWGPNEKLFF
TRBD2	TRBV11-2	TRBJ2-1	once	TGTGCCAGCAGCAAGGGACTAGTGATTGAGCAGTTCTTC	CASSKGLVIEQFF
TRBD2	TRBV5-1	TRBJ2-3	NA	TGCGCCAGCAGCTTGAAAGCGGGAGGCCCTAGCACAGATACGCAGTATTTT	CASSLKAGGPSTDTQYF
TRBD2	TRBV10-1	TRBJ2-7	NA	TGCGCCAGCAGTGATGCGGGAGGCTACGAGCAGTACTTC	CASSDAGGYEQYF
NA	TRBV5-6	TRBJ2-7	NA	TGTGCCAGCAGCGTGCTGACTTTAGCCTCCTACGAGCAGTACTTC	CASSVLTLASYEQYF
TRBD2	TRBV6-7	TRBJ2-1	NA	TGTGCCAGCAGTTACCCCGGGACTAGCGGATTAAGCTCCTACAATGAGCAGTTCTTC	CASSYPGTSGLSSYNEQFF
TRBD1	TRBV19	TRBJ1-4	once	TGTGCCAGTACCGCCCTGGGGACAGGGGGTGAAAAACTGTTTTTT	CASTALGTGGEKLFF
NA	TRBV5-1	TRBJ2-1	NA	TGCGCCAGCAGCTTGCTGGCGGTGAATGAGCAGTTCTTC	CASSLLAVNEQFF
NA	TRBV19	TRBJ2-4	NA	TGTGCCAGTAGTAATCTCGGCATTCAGTACTTC	CASSNLGIQYF
TRBD1	TRBV6-5	TRBJ1-1	NA	TGTGCCAGCAAGGGGGCGGGGGGCCCTAACACTGAAGCTTTCTTT	CASKGAGGPNTEAFF
TRBD1	TRBV6-4	TRBJ1-4	NA	TGTGCCAGCAGTGATTTCCCGGTTGGACAGGGTACTAATGAAAAACTGTTTTTT	CASSDFPVGQGTNEKLFF
NA	TRBV7-7	TRBJ1-1	NA	TGTGCTAGCAGCCCCCCGGACAGCCTGAACACTGAAGCTTTCTTT	CASSPPDSLNTEAFF
NA	TRBV9	TRBJ2-1	medium-sized	TGTGCCAGCAGCCAGTCACAGGGTCGTGAGCAGTTCTTC	CASSQSQGREQFF
NA	TRBV10-1	TRBJ2-7	few	TGCGCCAGCAGTGAGTCGACTCGGCTAAAAGGAACCTACGAGCAGTACTTC	CASSESTRLKGTYEQYF
TRBD1	TRBV19	TRBJ1-5	once	TGTGCCAGTAAAGACAGGGTAGATCAGCCCCAGCATTTT	CASKDRVDQPQHF
NA	TRBV7-9	TRBJ2-5	NA	TGTGCCAGCAGCTTAAGGACAACGAGGGAGACCCAGTACTTC	CASSLRTTRETQYF
TRBD1	TRBV7-3	TRBJ2-1	NA	TGTGCCAGCAGCTCGGGGACAGGGGATGGGCAGTTCTTC	CASSSGTGDGQFF
TRBD1	TRBV6-5	TRBJ1-2	NA	TGTGCCAGCAGACTACAGGGGGCGGCCAACTATGGCTACACCTTC	CASRLQGAANYGYTF
TRBD2	TRBV4-1	TRBJ2-2	NA	TGCGCCAGCAGCTCGGGAGGCGGAATTAACACCGGGGAGCTGTTTTTT	CASSSGGGINTGELFF
NA	TRBV19	TRBJ1-6	NA	TGTGCCAGTAGTGTCGACAGGAAAATCCTAAATTCACCCCTCCACTTT	CASSVDRKILNSPLHF
NA	TRBV3-1/TRBV3-2	TRBJ2-3	NA	TGTGCCAGCAGCCAATTCGCGGGGGCGGAAGATACGCAGTATTTT	CASSQFAGAEDTQYF
TRBD1	TRBV11-2	TRBJ1-5	NA	TGTGCCAGCAGCGCCTCGACAGGGGATCATAGCAATCAGCCCCAGCATTTT	CASSASTGDHSNQPQHF
NA	TRBV7-9	TRBJ2-7	once	TGTGCCAGCAGCCCCGAGGAGAGGTACATGTACGAGCAGTACTTC	CASSPEERYMYEQYF
NA	TRBV6-6	TRBJ1-2	NA	TGTGCCAGCAGTTACTTGCAGGGCGCTACTGACTACACCTTC	CASSYLQGATDYTF
TRBD1	TRBV6-5	TRBJ1-2	NA	TGTGCCAGCAGACAAGACAGGGGGCTTGGAGGCTACACCTTC	CASRQDRGLGGYTF
NA	TRBV7-9	TRBJ1-1	NA	TGTGCCAGCAGCTTAGTATCAGGGAACACTGAAGCTTTCTTT	CASSLVSGNTEAFF
TRBD2	TRBV7-9	TRBJ2-7	once	TGTGCCAGCAGCCTGTCTCTAGCGGATAGTGTCGAGCAGTACTTC	CASSLSLADSVEQYF
TRBD2	TRBV6-2/TRBV6-3	TRBJ2-3	few	TGTGCCAGCAGCCAAGCGACTAGCGGGAAAGATACGCAGTATTTT	CASSQATSGKDTQYF
NA	TRBV6-5	TRBJ1-1	NA	TGTGCCACCCGGGTGGCGAACACTGAAGCTTTCTTT	CATRVANTEAFF
TRBD2	TRBV27	TRBJ2-7	NA	TGTGCCAGCAGTCGAAGAGAAGCGGGAGGGGGCGAGCAGTACTTC	CASSRREAGGGEQYF
TRBD2	TRBV5-1	TRBJ2-1	NA	TGCGCCAGCAGCTTGGTCCCCCGTACTAGCGGCTCCTACAATGAGCAGTTCTTC	CASSLVPRTSGSYNEQFF
NA	TRBV10-3	TRBJ1-5	few	TGTGCCATCAGTGAGTCGCCAGTACGGGATCAGCCCCAGCATTTT	CAISESPVRDQPQHF
NA	TRBV6-6	TRBJ1-4	NA	TGTGCCAGCAGTCGAGGAGGACCGGGACATATGTTTTTT	CASSRGGPGHMFF